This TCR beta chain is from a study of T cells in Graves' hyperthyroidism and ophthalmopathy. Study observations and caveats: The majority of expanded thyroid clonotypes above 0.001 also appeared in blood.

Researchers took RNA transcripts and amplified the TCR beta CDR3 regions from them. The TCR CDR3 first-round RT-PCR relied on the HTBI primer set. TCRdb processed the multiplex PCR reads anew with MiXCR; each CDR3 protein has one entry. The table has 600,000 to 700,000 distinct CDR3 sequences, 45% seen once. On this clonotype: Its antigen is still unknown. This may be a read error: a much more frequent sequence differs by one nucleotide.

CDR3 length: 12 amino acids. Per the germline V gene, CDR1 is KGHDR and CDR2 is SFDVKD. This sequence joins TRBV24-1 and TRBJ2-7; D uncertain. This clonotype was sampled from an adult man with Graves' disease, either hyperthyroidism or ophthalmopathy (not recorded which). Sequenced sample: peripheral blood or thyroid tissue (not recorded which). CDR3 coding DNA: TGTGCCACCAGTGGTTTGTCAGCCGAGCAGTACTTC. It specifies CATSGLSAEQYF.